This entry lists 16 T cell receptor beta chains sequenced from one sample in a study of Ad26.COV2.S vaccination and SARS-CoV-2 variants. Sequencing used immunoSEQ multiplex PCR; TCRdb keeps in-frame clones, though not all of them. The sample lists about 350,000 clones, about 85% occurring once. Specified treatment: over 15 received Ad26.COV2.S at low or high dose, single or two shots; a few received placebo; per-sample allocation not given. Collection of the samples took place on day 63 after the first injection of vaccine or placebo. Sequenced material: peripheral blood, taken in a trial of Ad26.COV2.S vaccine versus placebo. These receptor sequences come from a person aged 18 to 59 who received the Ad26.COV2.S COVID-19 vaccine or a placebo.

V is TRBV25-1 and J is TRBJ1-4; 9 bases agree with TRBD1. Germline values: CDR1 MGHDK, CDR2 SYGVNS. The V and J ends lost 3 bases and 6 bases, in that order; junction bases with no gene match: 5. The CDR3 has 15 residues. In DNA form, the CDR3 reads TGTGCCAGCAGTGATCCGACAGGGGGTGATGAAAAACTGTTTTTT. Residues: CASSDPTGGDEKLFF. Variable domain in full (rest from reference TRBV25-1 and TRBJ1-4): EADIYQTPRYLVIGTGKKITLECSQTMGHDKMYWYQQDPGMELHLIHYSYGVNSTEKGDLSSESTVSRIRTEHFPLTLESARPSHTSQYLCASSDPTGGDEKLFFGSGTQLSVL.

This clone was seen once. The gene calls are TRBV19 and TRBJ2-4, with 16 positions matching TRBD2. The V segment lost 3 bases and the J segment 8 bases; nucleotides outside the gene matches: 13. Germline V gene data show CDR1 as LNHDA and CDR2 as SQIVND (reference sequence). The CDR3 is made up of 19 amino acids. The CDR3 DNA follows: TGTGCCAGTAGTATGGGACTAGCGGGGGGGACCCCTTATTCGGACATTCAGTACTTC. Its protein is CASSMGLAGGTPYSDIQYF.

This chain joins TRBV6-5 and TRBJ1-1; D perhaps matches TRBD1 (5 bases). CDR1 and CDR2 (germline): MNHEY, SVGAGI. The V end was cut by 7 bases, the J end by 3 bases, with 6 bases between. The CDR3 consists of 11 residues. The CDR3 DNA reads TGTGCCAGCATAGGGGACACTGAAGCTTTCTTT. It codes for CASIGDTEAFF.

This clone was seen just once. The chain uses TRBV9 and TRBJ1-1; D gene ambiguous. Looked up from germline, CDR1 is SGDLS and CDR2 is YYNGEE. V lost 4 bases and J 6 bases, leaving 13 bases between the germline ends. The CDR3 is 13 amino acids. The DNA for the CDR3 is TGTGCCAGCAGCTATTCGTCGGCCTCTGAAGCTTTCTTT. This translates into CASSYSSASEAFF.

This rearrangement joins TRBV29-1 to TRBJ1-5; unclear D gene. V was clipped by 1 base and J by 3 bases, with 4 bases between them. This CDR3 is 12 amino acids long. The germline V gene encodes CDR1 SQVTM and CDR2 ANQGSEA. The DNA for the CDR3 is TGCAGCGTTGAAGTCCCCAATCAGCCCCAGCATTTT. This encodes CSVEVPNQPQHF.

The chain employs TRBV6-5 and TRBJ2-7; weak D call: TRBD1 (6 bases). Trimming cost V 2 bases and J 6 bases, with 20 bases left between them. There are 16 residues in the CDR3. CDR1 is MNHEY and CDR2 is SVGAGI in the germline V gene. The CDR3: CASSYGSTGIRGEQYF. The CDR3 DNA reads TGTGCCAGCAGTTACGGGTCGACGGGGATCAGGGGCGAGCAGTACTTC.

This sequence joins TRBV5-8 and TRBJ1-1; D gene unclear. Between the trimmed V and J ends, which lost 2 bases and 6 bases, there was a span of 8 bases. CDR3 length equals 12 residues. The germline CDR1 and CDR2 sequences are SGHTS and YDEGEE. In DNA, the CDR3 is TGTGCCAGCAGCTTTCAGGTCCCTGAAGCTTTCTTT. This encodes CASSFQVPEAFF.

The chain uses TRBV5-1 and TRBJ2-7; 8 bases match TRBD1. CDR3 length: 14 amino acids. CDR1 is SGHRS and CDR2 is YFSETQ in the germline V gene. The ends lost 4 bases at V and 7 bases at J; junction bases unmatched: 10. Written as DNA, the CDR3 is TGCGCCAGCAGCGGGGCGCAGGGGGCGGGGGAGCAGTACTTC. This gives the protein CASSGAQGAGEQYF.

The CDR3 protein is CASSLEPTGGSYGGYTF. As DNA, the CDR3 is TGTGCCAGCAGCTTAGAGCCGACAGGGGGCTCGTATGGTGGCTACACCTTC. The V gene is TRBV11-2, the J gene TRBJ1-2, with 10 bases that match TRBD1. J was trimmed by 7 bases and V by 0 bases; bases with no gene match: 11. Germline CDR1 reads SGHAT; CDR2 reads FQNNGV. The CDR3 is 17 residues long.

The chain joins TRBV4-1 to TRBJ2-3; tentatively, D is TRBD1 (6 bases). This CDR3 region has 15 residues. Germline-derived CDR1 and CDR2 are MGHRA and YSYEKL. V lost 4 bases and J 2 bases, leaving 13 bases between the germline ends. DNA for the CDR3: TGCGCCAGCAGCCCCACCCTGGGGGCCACAGATACGCAGTATTTT. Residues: CASSPTLGATDTQYF.

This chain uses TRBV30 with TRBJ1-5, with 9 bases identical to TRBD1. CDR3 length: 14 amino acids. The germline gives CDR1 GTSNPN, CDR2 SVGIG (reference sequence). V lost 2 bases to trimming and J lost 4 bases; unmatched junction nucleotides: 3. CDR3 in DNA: TGTGCCTGGAGTCATGGGACAGGGAATCAGCCCCAGCATTTT. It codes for CAWSHGTGNQPQHF. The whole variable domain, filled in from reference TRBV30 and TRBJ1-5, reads SQTIHQWPATLVQPVGSPLSLECTVEGTSNPNLYWYRQAAGRGLQLLFYSVGIGQISSEVPQNLSASRPQDRQFILSSKKLLLSDSGFYLCAWSHGTGNQPQHFGDGTRLSIL.

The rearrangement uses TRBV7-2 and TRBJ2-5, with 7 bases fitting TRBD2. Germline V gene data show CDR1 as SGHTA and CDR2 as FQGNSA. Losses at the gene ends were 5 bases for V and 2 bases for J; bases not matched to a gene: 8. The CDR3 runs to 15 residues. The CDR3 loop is CASSILLAPQETQYF. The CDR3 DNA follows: TGTGCCAGCAGCATCCTACTAGCGCCACAAGAGACCCAGTACTTC.

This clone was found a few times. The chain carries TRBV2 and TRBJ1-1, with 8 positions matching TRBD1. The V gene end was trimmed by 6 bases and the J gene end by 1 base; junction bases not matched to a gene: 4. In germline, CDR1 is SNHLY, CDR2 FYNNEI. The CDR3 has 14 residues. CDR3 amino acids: CASSGQGWNTEAFF. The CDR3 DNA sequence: TGTGCCAGCAGCGGACAGGGTTGGAACACTGAAGCTTTCTTT.

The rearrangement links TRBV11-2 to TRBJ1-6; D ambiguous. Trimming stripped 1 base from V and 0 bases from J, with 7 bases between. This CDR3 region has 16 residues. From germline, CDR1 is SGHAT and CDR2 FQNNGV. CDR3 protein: CASSLGPGSYNSPLHF. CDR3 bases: TGTGCCAGCAGCTTAGGACCGGGCTCCTATAATTCACCCCTCCACTTT.

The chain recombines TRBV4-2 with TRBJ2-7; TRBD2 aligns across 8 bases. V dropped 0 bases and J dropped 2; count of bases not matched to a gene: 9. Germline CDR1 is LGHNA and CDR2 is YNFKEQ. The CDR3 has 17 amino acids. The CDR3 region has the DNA TGTGCCAGCAGCCAAGACGGGCAGCGGGGGACCACCTACGAGCAGTACTTC. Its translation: CASSQDGQRGTTYEQYF.

In DNA form, the CDR3 reads TGTGCCAGTAGTTTCCTAAATAAGAGGGCTACAGATACGCAGTATTTT. Translation gives CASSFLNKRATDTQYF. The V call is TRBV19, the J call TRBJ2-3, with D possibly matching TRBD2 (5 bases). The V gene's germline CDR1 is LNHDA and CDR2 SQIVND (reference sequence). The V end lost 5 bases, the J end lost 3 bases, and 18 bases lay between the germline ends. This CDR3 spans 16 amino acids.